Below, 11 T cell receptor beta chains from the same sample are listed, as sequenced in a study of cytomegalovirus exposure and HLA in healthy donors. PCR involved 60 Vbeta and 13 Jbeta primers. Sequencing was performed with immunoSEQ multiplex PCR; in TCRdb, only in-frame clones are kept and a portion is missing. The table includes around 200,000 clones, 82% detected once. Sequenced material: PBMCs. All receptors derive from a woman in her thirties or forties in good health and CMV-seronegative.

The gene calls are TRBV2 and TRBJ1-1; the match to TRBD1 covers 9 bases. Trimming removed 6 bases from V and 1 base from J; junction bases left unmatched: 6. The CDR3 spans 15 residues. Germline lookup yields CDR1 SNHLY and CDR2 FYNNEI. CDR3 protein: CASRRTGVANTEAFF. CDR3 nucleotides: TGTGCCAGCAGGCGGACAGGGGTGGCGAACACTGAAGCTTTCTTT.

The chain carries TRBV27 and TRBJ1-2; D is possibly TRBD1 (5 bases). V shed 3 bases and J shed 5 bases, with 13 bases lying between them. Germline CDR1 reads MNHEY; CDR2 reads SMNVEV (reference sequence). This CDR3 has 14 residues. CDR3 bases: TGTGCCAGCAGTTTGCAGGGTTACCTTTATGGCTACACCTTC. Its protein product is CASSLQGYLYGYTF.

The genes are TRBV5-1 and TRBJ2-3, with 8 bases that match TRBD2. With 0 bases clipped from V and 1 base from J, the junction kept 4 bases outside the gene matches. Germline CDR1 reads SGHRS; CDR2 reads YFSETQ. CDR3 length equals 16 residues. The CDR3 DNA reads TGCGCCAGCAGCTTGGATATTAGCGGGGGCACAGATACGCAGTATTTT. It yields the protein CASSLDISGGTDTQYF.

The rearrangement uses TRBV6-5 and TRBJ2-3; 9 bases align to TRBD2. V trimming: 2 bases; J trimming: 8 bases; junction bases outside the gene matches: 8. Germline-derived CDR1 and CDR2 are MNHEY and SVGAGI. CDR3 length equals 15 residues. The CDR3 DNA follows: TGTGCCAGCAGTTACGTCCCTAGCGGGACGTCTACGCAGTATTTT. Its translation: CASSYVPSGTSTQYF.

The CDR3 sequence is CASSLRTGLTDTQYF. CDR3 coding DNA: TGTGCCAGCAGCTTACGGACAGGACTCACAGATACGCAGTATTTT. This rearrangement joins TRBV11-3 to TRBJ2-3; 7 nucleotides agree with TRBD1. Looked up from germline, CDR1 is SGHNT and CDR2 is YENEEA. V was pared by 2 bases and J by 2 bases, with 4 bases of the junction left unmatched. The CDR3 spans 15 residues.

The chain is built from TRBV11-2 and TRBJ2-3; D gene unclear. This CDR3 comprises 15 residues. The germline V and J ends were trimmed by 1 base and 2 bases, with 10 bases remaining between them. The V gene's germline CDR1 is SGHAT and CDR2 FQNNGV. CDR3 nucleotides: TGTGCCAGCAGCTTAGGACAACCTCTCACAGATACGCAGTATTTT. The encoded protein is CASSLGQPLTDTQYF.

The chain links TRBV28 to TRBJ2-7; TRBD2 matches 9 bases. Germline CDR1 reads MDHEN; CDR2 reads SYDVKM. With V trimmed by 2 bases and J by 0 bases, 5 bases remained unmatched. The length of the CDR3 is 16 residues. Written as DNA, the CDR3 is TGTGCCAGCAGTTTAAGCCTAGCGGGATACTCCTACGAGCAGTACTTC. Translating gives CASSLSLAGYSYEQYF.

This clone was detected once. J is TRBJ2-5 and V is TRBV5-4, with TRBD2 matching over 10 bases. The CDR3 sequence is 17 residues long. Germline CDR1 SGHNT, CDR2 YYREEE (reference sequence). The V and J ends lost 4 bases and 8 bases, in that order; junction bases with no gene match: 17. CDR3 nucleotides: TGTGCCAGCAGCGGAGGCGTGACTAGCGGGCCTAAGGGTACCCAGTACTTC. Translating it yields CASSGGVTSGPKGTQYF.

A few counts support this clone. The chain combines TRBV5-1 with TRBJ1-1; maybe TRBD1 (6 bases). The V end lost 0 bases, the J end lost 6 bases, and 9 bases lay between the germline ends. CDR1 and CDR2 from the germline V gene are SGHRS and YFSETQ. This CDR3 has 13 residues. CDR3 sequence reads: CASSLVQGAEAFF. CDR3 sequence (DNA): TGCGCCAGCAGCTTGGTACAGGGTGCTGAAGCTTTCTTT.

This clone turned up a few times. The chain uses TRBV15 and TRBJ2-5; TRBD2 matches 9 bases. This CDR3 spans 18 amino acids. Germline CDR1 reads LNHNV; CDR2 reads YYDKDF (reference sequence). The V segment lost 1 base and the J segment 5 bases; nucleotides outside the gene matches: 14. Written as DNA, the CDR3 is TGTGCCACCAGCAGAGTTCTGATTAGCGGGAGTTTTACGGAGACCCAGTACTTC. The encoded protein is CATSRVLISGSFTETQYF.

V usage is TRBV4-1 and J usage is TRBJ1-2; D unclear. In germline, CDR1 is MGHRA, CDR2 YSYEKL. The germline V and J ends were trimmed by 0 bases and 4 bases, with 9 bases remaining between them. The CDR3 extends over 14 amino acids. This CDR3 reads CASSQDTAFYGYTF. The CDR3 DNA reads as TGCGCCAGCAGCCAAGACACAGCCTTCTATGGCTACACCTTC.